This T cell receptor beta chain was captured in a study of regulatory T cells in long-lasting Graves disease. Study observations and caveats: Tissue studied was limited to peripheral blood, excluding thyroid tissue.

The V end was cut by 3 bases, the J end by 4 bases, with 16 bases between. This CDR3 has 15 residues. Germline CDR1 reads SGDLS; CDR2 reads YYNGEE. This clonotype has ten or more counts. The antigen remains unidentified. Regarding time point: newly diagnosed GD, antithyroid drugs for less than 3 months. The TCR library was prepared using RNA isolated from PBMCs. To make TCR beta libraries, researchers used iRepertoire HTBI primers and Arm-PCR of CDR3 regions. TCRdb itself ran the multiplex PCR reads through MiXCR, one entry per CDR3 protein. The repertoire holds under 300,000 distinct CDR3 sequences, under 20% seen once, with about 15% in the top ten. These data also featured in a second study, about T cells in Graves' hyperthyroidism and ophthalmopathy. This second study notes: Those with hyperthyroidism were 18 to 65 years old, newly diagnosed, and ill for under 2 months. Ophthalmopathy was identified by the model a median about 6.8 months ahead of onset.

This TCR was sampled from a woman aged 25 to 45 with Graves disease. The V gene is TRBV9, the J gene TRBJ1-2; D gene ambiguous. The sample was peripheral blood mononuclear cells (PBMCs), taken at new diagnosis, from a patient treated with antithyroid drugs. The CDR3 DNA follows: TGTGCCAGCAGCGCGCGGGAAGGACGGATCTATGGCTACACCTTC. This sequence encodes CASSAREGRIYGYTF. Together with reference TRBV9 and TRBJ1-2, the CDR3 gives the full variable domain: DSGVTQTPKHLITATGQRVTLRCSPRSGDLSVYWYQQSLDQGLQFLIQYYNGEERAKGNILERFSAQQFPDLHSELNLSSLELGDSALYFCASSAREGRIYGYTFGSGTRLTVV.